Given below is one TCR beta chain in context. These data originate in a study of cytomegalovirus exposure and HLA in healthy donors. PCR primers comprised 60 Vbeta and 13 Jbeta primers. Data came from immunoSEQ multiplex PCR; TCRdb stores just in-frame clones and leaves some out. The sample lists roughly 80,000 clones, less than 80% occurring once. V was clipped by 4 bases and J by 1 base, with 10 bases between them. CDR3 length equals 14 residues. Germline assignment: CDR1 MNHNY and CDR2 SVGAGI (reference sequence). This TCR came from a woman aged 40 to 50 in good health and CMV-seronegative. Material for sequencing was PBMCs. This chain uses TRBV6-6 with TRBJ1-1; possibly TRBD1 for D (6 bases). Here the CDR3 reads CASSSTGTNTEAFF. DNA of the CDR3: TGTGCCAGCAGTTCCACAGGGACGAACACTGAAGCTTTCTTT.